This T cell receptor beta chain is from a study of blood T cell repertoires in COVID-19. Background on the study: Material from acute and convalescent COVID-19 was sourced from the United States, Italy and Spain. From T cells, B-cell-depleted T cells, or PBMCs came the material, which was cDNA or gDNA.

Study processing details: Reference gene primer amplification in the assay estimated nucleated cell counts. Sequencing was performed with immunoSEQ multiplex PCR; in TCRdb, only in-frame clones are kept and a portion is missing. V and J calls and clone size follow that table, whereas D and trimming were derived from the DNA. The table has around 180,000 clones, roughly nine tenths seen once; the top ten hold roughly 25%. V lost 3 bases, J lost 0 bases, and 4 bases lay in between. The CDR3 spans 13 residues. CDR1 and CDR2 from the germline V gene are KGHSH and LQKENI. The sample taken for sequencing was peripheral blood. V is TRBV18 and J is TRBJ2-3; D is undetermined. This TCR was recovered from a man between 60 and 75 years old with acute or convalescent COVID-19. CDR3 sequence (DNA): TGTGCCAGCTCACCCGGGAGCACAGATACGCAGTATTTT. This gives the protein CASSPGSTDTQYF. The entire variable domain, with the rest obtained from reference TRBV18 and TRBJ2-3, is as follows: NAGVMQNPRHLVRRRGQEARLRCSPMKGHSHVYWYRQLPEEGLKFMVYLQKENIIDESGMPKERFSAEFPKEGPSILRIQQVVRGDSAAYFCASSPGSTDTQYFGPGTRLTVL.